Sequencing of this TCR beta chain was carried out in a study of T-cell reconstitution after alpha-beta-depleted transplantation in children. Unmatched junction bases numbered 13, after V lost 2 bases and J lost 6 bases. The CDR3 runs 16 residues. CDR1 and CDR2 (germline): SGHRS, YFSETQ. This clonotype was seen only a few times. Unique molecular identifiers were used in preparing the TCRbeta library. TCRdb analysed the PCR reads with MiXCR anew, one entry per CDR3 protein. The sample lists about 540,000 distinct CDR3 sequences, about 16% occurring once. The rearrangement links TRBV5-1 to TRBJ2-7, with 8 bases aligning to TRBD1. The TCR sequence derives from a human donor who donated a stem cell graft to a child with acute lymphoblastic leukemia. This sample comprised PBMCs from the stem cell graft donor, obtained from the stem cell graft. The CDR3 DNA sequence: TGCGCCAGCAGCTTAAACACCGACAGGGGAATCGGCGAGCAGTACTTC. Its translation is CASSLNTDRGIGEQYF.